This TCR beta chain emerged from a study of cytomegalovirus exposure and HLA in healthy donors. Only one count was recorded for this clone. With 60 Vbeta and 13 Jbeta primers, the PCR was carried out. Sequencing was performed with immunoSEQ multiplex PCR; in TCRdb, only in-frame clones are kept and a portion is missing. Among about 140,000 clones listed, approximately 80% were seen once. From germline, CDR1 is MNHNS and CDR2 SASEGT. Trimming stripped 4 bases from V and 2 bases from J, with 14 bases between. The CDR3 has 15 amino acids. The sequenced sample was PBMCs. The rearrangement links TRBV6-1 to TRBJ1-2; tentatively, D is TRBD1 (5 bases). This TCR was sampled from a man between 45 and 60 years old in good health and CMV-seronegative. The CDR3 region is CASSGPDNSNYGYTF. The CDR3 coding sequence is TGTGCCAGCAGTGGTCCGGACAATTCAAACTATGGCTACACCTTC.